This TCR beta chain was found in a study of blood T cell repertoires in COVID-19. Across the study: There were acute and convalescent COVID-19 samples, and they came from the United States, Italy and Spain. Nucleic acid was either cDNA or gDNA, and it came from T cells, B-cell-depleted T cells, or PBMCs.

This table comes from immunoSEQ multiplex PCR, and its TCRdb copy is limited to in-frame clones, with some not included. The table lists around 360,000 clones, roughly 86% of them singletons. Per germline, CDR1 SGHTA and CDR2 FQGNSA. The germline V and J ends were trimmed by 1 base and 2 bases, with 6 bases remaining between them. This CDR3 comprises 14 residues. Only a few counts were recorded for this clone. This receptor was identified in a woman in her twenties or thirties with COVID-19, enrolled during active disease. Sequencing input: peripheral blood. This chain connects TRBV7-2 to TRBJ1-5; D is perhaps TRBD1 (6 bases). CDR3 nucleotide sequence: TGTGCCAGCAGCTTAGGACAGGGCAATCAGCCCCAGCATTTT. Its protein product is CASSLGQGNQPQHF.